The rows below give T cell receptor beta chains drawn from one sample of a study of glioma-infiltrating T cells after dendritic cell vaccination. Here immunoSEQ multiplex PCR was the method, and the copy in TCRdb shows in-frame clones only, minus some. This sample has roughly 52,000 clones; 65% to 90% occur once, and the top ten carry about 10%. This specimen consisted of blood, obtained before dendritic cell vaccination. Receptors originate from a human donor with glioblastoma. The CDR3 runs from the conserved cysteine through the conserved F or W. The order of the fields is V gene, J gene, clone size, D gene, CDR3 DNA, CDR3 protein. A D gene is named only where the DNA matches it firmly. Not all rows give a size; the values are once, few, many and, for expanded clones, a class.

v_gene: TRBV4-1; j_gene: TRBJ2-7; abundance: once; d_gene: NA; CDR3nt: TGCGCCAGCAGCCCTGACCGGGCCCAGCGGCCCTACGAGCAGTACTTC; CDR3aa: CASSPDRAQRPYEQYF
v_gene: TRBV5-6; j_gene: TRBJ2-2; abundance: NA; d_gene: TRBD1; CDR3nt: TGTGCCAGCACCGGGACAGCGAACACCGGGGAGCTGTTTTTT; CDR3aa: CASTGTANTGELFF
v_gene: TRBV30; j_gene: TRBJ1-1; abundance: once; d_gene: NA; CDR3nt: TGTGCCTGGAGTGGCCTGCGGGATGAAGCTTTCTTT; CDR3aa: CAWSGLRDEAFF
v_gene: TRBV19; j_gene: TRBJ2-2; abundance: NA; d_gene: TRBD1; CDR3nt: TGTGCCAGTAGTATTTCCCCGGGACAGGGGATAGGTGCGAACACCGGGGAGCTGTTTTTT; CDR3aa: CASSISPGQGIGANTGELFF
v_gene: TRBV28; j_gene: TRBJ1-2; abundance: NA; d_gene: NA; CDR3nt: TGTGCCAGCAGTTTATCACGGGTAGGCTACACCTTC; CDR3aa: CASSLSRVGYTF
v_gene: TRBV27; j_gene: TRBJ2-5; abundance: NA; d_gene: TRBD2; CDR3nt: TGTGCCAGCAGTCCCGGACTAGCCCAAGAGACCCAGTACTTC; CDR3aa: CASSPGLAQETQYF
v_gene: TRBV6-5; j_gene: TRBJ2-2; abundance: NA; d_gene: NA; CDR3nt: TGTGCCAGCACCCTTCAGGGGACCGGGGAGCTGTTTTTT; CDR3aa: CASTLQGTGELFF
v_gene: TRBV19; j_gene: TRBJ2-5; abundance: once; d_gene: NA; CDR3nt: TGTGCCAGTAGCCCGGGGTGGGGAGAGACCCAGTACTTC; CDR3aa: CASSPGWGETQYF
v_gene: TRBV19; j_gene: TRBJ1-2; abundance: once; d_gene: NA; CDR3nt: TGTGCCAGTAGTCTCTCAGGGAACTATGGCTACACCTTC; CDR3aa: CASSLSGNYGYTF
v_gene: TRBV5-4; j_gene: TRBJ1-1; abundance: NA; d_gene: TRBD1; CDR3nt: TGTGCCAGCAGCCCCGGGACAGGGGGATCGAACACTGAAGCTTTCTTT; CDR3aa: CASSPGTGGSNTEAFF
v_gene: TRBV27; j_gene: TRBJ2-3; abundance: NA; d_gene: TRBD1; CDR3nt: TGTGCCAGCCATCGACAGGGACGAAGCACAGATACGCAGTATTTT; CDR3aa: CASHRQGRSTDTQYF
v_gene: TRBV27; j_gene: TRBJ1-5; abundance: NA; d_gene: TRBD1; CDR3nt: TGTGCCAGCAGGCTAGGGACAGGGCCCTATCAGCCCCAGCATTTT; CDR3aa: CASRLGTGPYQPQHF
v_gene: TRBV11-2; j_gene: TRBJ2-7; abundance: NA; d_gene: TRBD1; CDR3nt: TGTGCCAGCAGATTAGACAGGGGGCTTACCTACGAGCAGTACTTC; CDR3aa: CASRLDRGLTYEQYF
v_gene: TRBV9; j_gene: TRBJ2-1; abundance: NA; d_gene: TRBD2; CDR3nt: TGTGCCAGCAGCGTACGGGAGGGGCCCCACAATGAGCAGTTCTTC; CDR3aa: CASSVREGPHNEQFF
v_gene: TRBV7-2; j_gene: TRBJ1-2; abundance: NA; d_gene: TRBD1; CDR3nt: TGTGCCAGCAGCTTAGCGCTTGGGACAGGGTACTACACCTTC; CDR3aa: CASSLALGTGYYTF
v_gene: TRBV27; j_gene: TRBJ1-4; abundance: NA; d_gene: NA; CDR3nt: TGTGCCAGCAGTCTAGATCAGGGTCCTAGGGAAAAACTGTTTTTT; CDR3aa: CASSLDQGPREKLFF
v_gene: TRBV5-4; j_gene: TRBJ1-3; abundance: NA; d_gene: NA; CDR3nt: TGTGCCAGCAGCTTGGCGGCGGGATCAGGAAACACCATATATTTT; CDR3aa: CASSLAAGSGNTIYF
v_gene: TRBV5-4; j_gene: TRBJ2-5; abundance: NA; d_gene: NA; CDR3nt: TGTGCCAGCAGCCCGTCGACAGGACAAGTGGAGACCCAGTACTTC; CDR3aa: CASSPSTGQVETQYF
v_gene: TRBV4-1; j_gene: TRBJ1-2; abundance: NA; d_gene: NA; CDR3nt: TGCGCCAGCAGCCAAGCTATGGGGAGTCCCTTTGGCTACACCTTC; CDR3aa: CASSQAMGSPFGYTF
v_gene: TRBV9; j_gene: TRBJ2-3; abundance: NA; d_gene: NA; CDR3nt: TGTGCCAGCAGCGCCCGCGCGGCGAGCACAGATACGCAGTATTTT; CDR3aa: CASSARAASTDTQYF
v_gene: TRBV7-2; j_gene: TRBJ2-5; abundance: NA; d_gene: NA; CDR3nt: TGTGCCAGCAGCTTTTCAGGGGCAGAGACCCAGTACTTC; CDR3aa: CASSFSGAETQYF
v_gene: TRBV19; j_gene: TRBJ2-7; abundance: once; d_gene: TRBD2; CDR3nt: TGTGCCAGTAGTATTCAGCGGGAGGGCTACGAGCAGTACTTC; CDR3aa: CASSIQREGYEQYF
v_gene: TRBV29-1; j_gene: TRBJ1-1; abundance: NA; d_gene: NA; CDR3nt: TGCAGCGTTGAACGAAAACTAACCGGGACTGAAGCTTTCTTT; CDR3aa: CSVERKLTGTEAFF
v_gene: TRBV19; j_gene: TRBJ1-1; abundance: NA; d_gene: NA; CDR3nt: TGTGCCAGTAGTATTAACAGGGAGAAGACTGAAGCTTTCTTT; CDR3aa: CASSINREKTEAFF
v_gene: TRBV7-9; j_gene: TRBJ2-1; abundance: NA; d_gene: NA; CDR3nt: TGTGCCAGCAGCTTATTTAGGGGGGGTACCTACAATGAGCAGTTCTTC; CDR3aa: CASSLFRGGTYNEQFF
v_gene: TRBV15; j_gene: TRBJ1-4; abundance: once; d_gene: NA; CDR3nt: TGTGCCACCAGCCGAGGGATGGCAGGGTTAGTTGAAAAACTGTTTTTT; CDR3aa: CATSRGMAGLVEKLFF
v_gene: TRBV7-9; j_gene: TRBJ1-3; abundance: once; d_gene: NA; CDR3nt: TGTGCCAGCAGCTTAGTTGTACGGTCCTCTGGAAACACCATATATTTT; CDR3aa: CASSLVVRSSGNTIYF
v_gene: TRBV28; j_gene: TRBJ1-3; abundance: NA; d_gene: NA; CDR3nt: TGTGCCAGCAGTAAGGGGAACGGGAACACCATATATTTT; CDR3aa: CASSKGNGNTIYF
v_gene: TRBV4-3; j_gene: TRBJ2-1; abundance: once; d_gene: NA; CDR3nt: TGCGCCAGCAGCCAAGAATCCCCTAGTTCGTACTCCTACAATGAGCAGTTCTTC; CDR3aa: CASSQESPSSYSYNEQFF
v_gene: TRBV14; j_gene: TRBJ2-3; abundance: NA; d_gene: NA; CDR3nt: TGTGCCAGCAGCCAGTTGTTCGCAGATACGCAGTATTTT; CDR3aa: CASSQLFADTQYF
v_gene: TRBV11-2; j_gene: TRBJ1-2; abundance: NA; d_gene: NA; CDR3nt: TGTGCCAGCAGCTACATATCCGGGAACTATGGCTACACCTTC; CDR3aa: CASSYISGNYGYTF
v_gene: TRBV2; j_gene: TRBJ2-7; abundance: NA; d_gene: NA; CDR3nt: TGTGCCAGCAGTGGTAACTACGAGCAGTACTTC; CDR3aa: CASSGNYEQYF
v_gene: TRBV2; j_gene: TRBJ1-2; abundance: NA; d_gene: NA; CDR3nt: TGTGCCAGCAGTGAAGCCCGGGGGAACTATGGCTACACCTTC; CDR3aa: CASSEARGNYGYTF
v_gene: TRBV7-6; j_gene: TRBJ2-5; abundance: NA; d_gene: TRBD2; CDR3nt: TGTGCCAGCAGCTTAGAGGAGCGGGAGGGGAGCCAAGAGACCCAGTACTTC; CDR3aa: CASSLEEREGSQETQYF
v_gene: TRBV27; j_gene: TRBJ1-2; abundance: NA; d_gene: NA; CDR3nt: TGTGCCAGCAGTGGCGGGGGGCGGGGGGTCTATGGCTACACCTTC; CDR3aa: CASSGGGRGVYGYTF
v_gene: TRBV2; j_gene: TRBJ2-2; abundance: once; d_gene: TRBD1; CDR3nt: TGTGCCAGCAAGAGGGACAGCGGGAACACCGGGGAGCTGTTTTTT; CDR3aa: CASKRDSGNTGELFF
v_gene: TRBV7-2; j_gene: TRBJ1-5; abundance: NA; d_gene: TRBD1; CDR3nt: TGTGCCAGCAGCTTGCGGACAGGGGACCAGCCCCAGCATTTT; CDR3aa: CASSLRTGDQPQHF
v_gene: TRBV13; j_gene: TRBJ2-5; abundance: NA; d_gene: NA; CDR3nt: TGTGCCAGCCTCGAGGCCTCCGCGGGAGAGACCCAGTACTTC; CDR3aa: CASLEASAGETQYF
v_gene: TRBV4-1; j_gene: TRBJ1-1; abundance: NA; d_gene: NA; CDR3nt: TGCGCCAGCATCCCTTCGACAGCGAACACTGAAGCTTTCTTT; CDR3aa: CASIPSTANTEAFF
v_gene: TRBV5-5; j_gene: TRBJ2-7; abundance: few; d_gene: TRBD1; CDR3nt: TGTGCCAGCAGCTTGGGGGACAGGGTCTCCTACGAGCAGTACTTC; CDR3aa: CASSLGDRVSYEQYF
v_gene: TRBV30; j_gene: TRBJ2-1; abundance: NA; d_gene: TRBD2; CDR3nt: TGTGCCTGGAGTGTATTTACTGGGCTAGCGGGAGCGGCGCAGTTCTTC; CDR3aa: CAWSVFTGLAGAAQFF
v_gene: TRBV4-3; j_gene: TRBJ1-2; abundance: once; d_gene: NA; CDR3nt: TGCGCCAGCAGCCAAGATGGGCTCCCGACGCCATCTAACTATGGCTACACCTTC; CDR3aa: CASSQDGLPTPSNYGYTF
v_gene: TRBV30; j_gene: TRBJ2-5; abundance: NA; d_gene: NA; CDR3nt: TGTGCCTGGAGTGTACTCGATAGTCTAGCCGAGGCCCAGTACTTC; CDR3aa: CAWSVLDSLAEAQYF
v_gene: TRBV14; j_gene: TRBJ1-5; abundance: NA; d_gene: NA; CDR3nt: TGTGCCAGCAGCCAAGGGGGCGGAGTTGGCAATCAGCCCCAGCATTTT; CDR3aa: CASSQGGGVGNQPQHF
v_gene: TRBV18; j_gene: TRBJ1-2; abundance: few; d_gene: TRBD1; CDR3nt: TGTGCCAGCTCAGGCGCTACAGGGGGCAACTATGGCTACACCTTC; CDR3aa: CASSGATGGNYGYTF
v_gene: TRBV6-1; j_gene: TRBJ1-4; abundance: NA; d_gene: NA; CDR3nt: TGTGCCAGCAGTGGGGGACACCCAGGAGAAAAACTGTTTTTT; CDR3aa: CASSGGHPGEKLFF
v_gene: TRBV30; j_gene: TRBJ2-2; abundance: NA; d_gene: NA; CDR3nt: TGTGCCTGGGGGGGCCTGAACACCGGGGAGCTGTTTTTT; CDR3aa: CAWGGLNTGELFF
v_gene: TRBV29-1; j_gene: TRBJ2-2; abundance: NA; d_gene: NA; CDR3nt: TGCAGCGTCGGAGGGAACACCGGGGAGCTGTTTTTT; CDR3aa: CSVGGNTGELFF
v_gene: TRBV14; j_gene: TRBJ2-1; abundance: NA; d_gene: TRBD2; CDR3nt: TGTGCCACCTCGCAAGCGGGAGGGAACAATGAGCAGTTCTTC; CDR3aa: CATSQAGGNNEQFF
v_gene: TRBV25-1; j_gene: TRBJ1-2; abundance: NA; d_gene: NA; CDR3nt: TGTGCCAGCAGTGAAGTAGGAGGGAGGAGTGGCTACACCTTC; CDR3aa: CASSEVGGRSGYTF
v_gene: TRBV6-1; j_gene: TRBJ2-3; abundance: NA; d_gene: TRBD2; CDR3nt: TGTGCCAGCAGTGTACGGGGGGGCCCTGGCACAGATACGCAGTATTTT; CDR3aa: CASSVRGGPGTDTQYF
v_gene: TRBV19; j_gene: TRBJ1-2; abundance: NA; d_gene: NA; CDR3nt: TGTGCCAGTACCACCCGTGATGGCGGTGGTTACTATGGCTACACCTTC; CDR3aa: CASTTRDGGGYYGYTF
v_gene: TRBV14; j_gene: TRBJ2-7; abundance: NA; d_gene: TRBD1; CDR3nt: TGTGCCAGCAGCCAAGGGGGACAGGGTAACGACGAGCAGTACTTC; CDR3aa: CASSQGGQGNDEQYF
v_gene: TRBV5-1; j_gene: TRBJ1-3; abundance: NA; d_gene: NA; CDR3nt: TGCGCCAGCAGCCCCTTGCGCCAGGCCAGCTCTGGAAACACCATATATTTT; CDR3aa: CASSPLRQASSGNTIYF
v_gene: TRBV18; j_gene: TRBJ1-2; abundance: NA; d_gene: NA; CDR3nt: TGTGCCAGCTCACCACCGAGCGCACATAACTATGGCTACACCTTC; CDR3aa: CASSPPSAHNYGYTF
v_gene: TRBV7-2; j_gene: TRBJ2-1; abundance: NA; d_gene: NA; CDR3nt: TGTGCCAGCTCCCCCTTCTCTACGGGGAGATACAATGAGCAGTTCTTC; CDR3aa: CASSPFSTGRYNEQFF